Listed here are 30 T cell receptor beta chains from one sample, sequenced in a study of neurological immune-mediated disorders (dated by TCRdb to between 2018 and 2021). Libraries were built with 5' RACE. Sequencer: Illumina HiSeq 2500. TCRdb trimmed the raw reads at Q25, called clones with MiXCR and kept productive beta chains. For every CDR3 protein sequence, its rows merge into one entry that carries the most common genes and DNA. This sample is represented by 20,000 to 30,000 distinct CDR3 sequences; approximately 2.7% of them were singletons. The ten largest clones capture 2% to 2.5% of the sample. The sequencing input was PBMCs. The source is a woman aged 45-60 years with multiple sclerosis.

This clonotype has ten or more counts. The genes are TRBV27 and TRBJ2-1; weak D call: TRBD2 (5 bases). The CDR3 contains 14 residues. Between the trimmed V and J ends, which lost 5 bases and 3 bases, there was a span of 11 bases. Germline CDR1 reads MNHEY; CDR2 reads SMNVEV (reference sequence). The CDR3 nucleotides are TGTGCCAGCAGTCGCACGGCGGGCTACAATGAGCAGTTCTTC. Its translation is CASSRTAGYNEQFF.

The J gene is TRBJ2-7, the V gene TRBV29-1; 7 nucleotides align to TRBD1. In germline, CDR1 is SQVTM, CDR2 ANQGSEA. V lost 6 bases and J lost 4; bases outside the gene matches: 3. CDR3 length: 11 amino acids. This CDR3 reads CSVGTAYEQYF. In DNA form, the CDR3 reads TGCAGCGTCGGGACAGCATACGAGCAGTACTTC.

This clonotype was recorded many times. This chain links TRBV5-4 with TRBJ1-1; D remains ambiguous. Germline values: CDR1 SGHNT, CDR2 YYREEE (reference sequence). V lost 0 bases to trimming and J lost 2 bases, with 8 bases between them. This CDR3 has 14 residues. DNA for the CDR3: TGTGCCAGCAGCTTGGCTAACGGAAACACTGAAGCTTTCTTT. Translated, it gives CASSLANGNTEAFF.

This clonotype is a singleton in its sample. A read error may account for a junction end that differs from germline. The chain joins TRBV6-1 to TRBJ2-7, with D possibly matching TRBD2 (5 bases). This CDR3 is built from 16 residues. Germline-derived CDR1 and CDR2 are MNHNS and SASEGT. Written as DNA, the CDR3 is TGTGCCAGTAGTGAAGCGGTAGGGTTATCCCAATACGAGCAGTACTTC. Translated, it gives CASSEAVGLSQYEQYF.

V usage is TRBV7-6 and J usage is TRBJ2-3; either TRBD1 or TRBD2 may fit D (5 bases each). Trimming left V 1 base short and J 1 base short, with 12 bases between. Germline V gene data show CDR1 as SGHVS and CDR2 as FNYEAQ. This CDR3 is built from 16 residues. Here the CDR3 DNA reads TGTGCCAGCAGCTTAGGTCGAGGGGATCGCACAGATACGCAGTATTTT. Translating it yields CASSLGRGDRTDTQYF.

This clonotype appeared many times. V gene TRBV6-2 or TRBV6-3 combines with J gene TRBJ2-3, with 13 bases that match TRBD2. The CDR3 extends over 16 amino acids. J was trimmed by 4 bases and V by 4 bases; bases with no gene match: 5. CDR1 and CDR2 (germline): MNHEY, SVGEGT. This CDR3 is CASSSNGLAGADTQYF. Written as DNA, the CDR3 is TGTGCCAGCAGTTCTAACGGACTAGCGGGGGCAGATACGCAGTATTTT.

In its sample, this clonotype ranks as medium-sized (0.01 to 0.1%). The chain joins TRBV7-2 to TRBJ2-7; 8 nucleotides align to TRBD2. Trimming took 0 bases from V and 4 from J; bases not matched to a gene: 2. This CDR3 has 14 residues. Germline-derived CDR1 and CDR2 are SGHTA and FQGNSA. The CDR3 sequence: CASSLAGLGYEQYF. DNA for the CDR3: TGTGCCAGCAGCTTAGCGGGACTAGGATACGAGCAGTACTTC. Supplemented by reference TRBV7-2 and TRBJ2-7, the full variable domain reads GAGVSQSPSNKVTEKGKDVELRCDPISGHTALYWYRQSLGQGLEFLIYFQGNSAPDKSGLPSDRFSAERTGGSVSTLTIQRTQQEDSAVYLCASSLAGLGYEQYFGPGTRLTVT.

Ten or more counts support this clonotype. This sequence joins TRBV7-9 and TRBJ2-3, with 8 bases that match TRBD2. V gave up 5 bases and J gave up 5 bases; unmatched junction bases: 6. Germline V gene lookup returns CDR1 SEHNR and CDR2 FQNEAQ (reference sequence). This CDR3 is built from 14 residues. As DNA, the CDR3 is TGTGCCAGCAGCGAGGGGACTAGGAGAGATACGCAGTATTTT. Its protein is CASSEGTRRDTQYF.

This clonotype was recorded at least ten times. V usage is TRBV7-3 and J usage is TRBJ2-1; 9 nucleotides match TRBD2. Germline lookup yields CDR1 SGHTA and CDR2 FQGTGA. The CDR3 runs to 18 residues. The junction had 21 bases not matched to a gene; V was cut back by 5 bases and J by 10 bases. The CDR3 bases are TGTGCCAGCAGCCCCCCCTTAGGGCTAGCGGGGCTCAAAAGGGAGCAGTTCTTC. Amino acids: CASSPPLGLAGLKREQFF. Combining the CDR3 with reference TRBV7-3 and TRBJ2-1 gives the whole variable domain GAGVSQTPSNKVTEKGKYVELRCDPISGHTALYWYRQSLGQGPEFLIYFQGTGAADDSGLPNDRFFAVRPEGSVSTLKIQRTERGDSAVYLCASSPPLGLAGLKREQFFGPGTRLTVL.

This clonotype has at least ten counts. The chain links TRBV5-1 to TRBJ2-7; D might be TRBD2 (5 bases). Trimming left V 5 bases short and J 2 bases short, with 11 bases between. Germline V CDR1 and CDR2: SGHRS, YFSETQ. The length of the CDR3 is 13 residues. CDR3 loop: CASRRVGTYEQYF. As DNA, the CDR3 is TGCGCCAGCAGGAGGGTAGGGACCTACGAGCAGTACTTC.

The rearrangement links TRBV29-1 to TRBJ1-1, with D uncertain. Germline values: CDR1 SQVTM, CDR2 ANQGSEA. The CDR3 extends over 10 amino acids. Trimming shortened V by 6 bases and J by 2 bases, and 4 bases separated the two germline ends. The DNA for the CDR3 is TGCAGCGTCGGAAACACTGAAGCTTTCTTT. It is translated as CSVGNTEAFF.

This clonotype was observed at least ten times. J is TRBJ2-1 and V is TRBV5-1, with 9 nucleotides matching TRBD2. The CDR3 length is 15 residues. Per the germline V gene, CDR1 is SGHRS and CDR2 is YFSETQ. V shed 4 bases, J shed 2 bases, and the junction held 4 bases outside the gene matches. The CDR3 loop is CASSQSGGTYNEQFF. CDR3 coding DNA: TGCGCCAGCAGCCAGAGCGGGGGGACCTACAATGAGCAGTTCTTC.

This clonotype was seen repeatedly, ten times or more. This chain joins TRBV29-1 and TRBJ1-2, with TRBD1 matching 11 bases. V lost 3 bases and J lost 8; bases outside the gene matches: 8. CDR3 length: 14 amino acids. The germline gives CDR1 SQVTM, CDR2 ANQGSEA. CDR3 region: CSVDRTGGAGGYTF. The CDR3 nucleotides read TGCAGCGTTGATCGGACAGGGGGCGCCGGGGGCTACACCTTC. Combining the CDR3 with reference TRBV29-1 and TRBJ1-2 gives the whole variable domain SAVISQKPSRDICQRGTSLTIQCQVDSQVTMMFWYRQQPGQSLTLIATANQGSEATYESGFVIDKFPISRPNLTFSTLTVSNMSPEDSSIYLCSVDRTGGAGGYTFGSGTRLTVV.

This clonotype was found many times. A much larger clone is a single base away; this may be a read error. The V call is TRBV20-1, the J call TRBJ2-7; perhaps D is TRBD1 or TRBD2 (6 bases each). The CDR3 has 15 residues. In germline, CDR1 is DFQATT, CDR2 SNEGSKA (reference sequence). Between the trimmed V and J ends, which lost 6 bases and 3 bases, there was a span of 21 bases. CDR3 in amino acids: CSAGGPTRGSYEQYF. The CDR3 DNA follows: TGCAGTGCCGGGGGCCCAACTAGAGGGAGCTACGAGCAGTACTTC.

The chain links TRBV7-9 to TRBJ2-1, with TRBD2 matching 14 bases. V lost 5 bases and J lost 15; bases outside the gene matches: 6. There are 13 residues in the CDR3. Germline CDR1 is SEHNR and CDR2 is FQNEAQ (reference sequence). The CDR3 nucleotides are TGTGCCAGCAGCGGGACTAGCGGGAGTGGCGTGTTCTTC. It specifies CASSGTSGSGVFF.

In its sample, this clonotype was seen many times. The V gene is TRBV5-1, the J gene TRBJ2-7; D might be TRBD1 (6 bases). The V end was cut by 0 bases, the J end by 3 bases, with 10 bases between. CDR1 is SGHRS, CDR2 YFSETQ, per germline. The CDR3 consists of 14 residues. The CDR3 sequence is CASSLDGTIYEQYF. CDR3 nucleotides: TGCGCCAGCAGCTTGGATGGGACAATCTACGAGCAGTACTTC. Drawing the rest from reference TRBV5-1 and TRBJ2-7, the complete variable domain is KAGVTQTPRYLIKTRGQQVTLSCSPISGHRSVSWYQQTPGQGLQFLFEYFSETQRNKGNFPGRFSGRQFSNSRSEMNVSTLELGDSALYLCASSLDGTIYEQYFGPGTRLTVT.

This clonotype occurred many times. The CDR3 coding sequence is TGCAGTGCTAGTTCCGGGACAAGTAGCTCTGACGAGCAGTACTTC. This encodes CSASSGTSSSDEQYF. The chain joins TRBV20-1 to TRBJ2-7; perhaps TRBD1 as D (6 bases). This CDR3 comprises 15 residues. V lost 3 bases and J 5 bases, leaving 20 bases between the germline ends. From germline, CDR1 is DFQATT and CDR2 SNEGSKA (reference sequence).

This clonotype was counted ten times or more. V gene TRBV14 combines with J gene TRBJ1-4; D is unclear. The V gene lost 0 bases and the J gene lost 7 bases, with 6 bases spanning the gap. The CDR3 is 13 residues long. CDR1 SGHDN and CDR2 FVKESK come from the germline V gene. The CDR3 protein is CASSQELREKLFF. DNA for the CDR3: TGTGCCAGCAGCCAAGAGCTCCGTGAAAAACTGTTTTTT.

Only a few counts were recorded for this clonotype. The V call is TRBV4-1, the J call TRBJ1-5; D gene unclear. V was clipped by 0 bases and J by 5 bases, with 11 bases between them. Per germline, CDR1 MGHRA and CDR2 YSYEKL. The CDR3 has 15 residues. In nucleotides, the CDR3 is TGCGCCAGCAGCCAAGAGGGTCTAATTTATCAGCCCCAGCATTTT. It yields the protein CASSQEGLIYQPQHF.

In its sample, this clonotype was seen many times. The gene calls are TRBV29-1 and TRBJ2-3; TRBD1 matches at 10 bases. Germline V gene lookup returns CDR1 SQVTM and CDR2 ANQGSEA. V trimming: 8 bases; J trimming: 3 bases; junction bases outside the gene matches: 11. The CDR3 is 15 amino acids. As DNA, the CDR3 is TGCAGCACTGAGGCCAGGGACAGGGGAACAGATACGCAGTATTTT. Translating gives CSTEARDRGTDTQYF.

This clonotype appeared many times. This rearrangement joins TRBV7-8 to TRBJ1-1; no definite D call. The germline CDR1 and CDR2 sequences are SGHVS and FQNEAQ. V was shortened by 2 bases and J by 0 bases, with 10 bases between the two germline ends. The CDR3 is 15 residues long. CDR3 in DNA: TGTGCCAGCAGCTTAAGCCCCTTCATGAACACTGAAGCTTTCTTT. Residues: CASSLSPFMNTEAFF.

V gene TRBV7-2 combines with J gene TRBJ2-7, with TRBD2 matching over 7 bases. This CDR3 has 13 residues. Unmatched junction bases numbered 8, after V lost 5 bases and J lost 7 bases. Per the germline V gene, CDR1 is SGHTA and CDR2 is FQGNSA. For the CDR3, the DNA is TGTGCCAGCAGCCTCGATACGGGGGGTGAGCAGTACTTC. The encoded protein is CASSLDTGGEQYF. Full variable domain (rest looked up from reference TRBV7-2 and TRBJ2-7): GAGVSQSPSNKVTEKGKDVELRCDPISGHTALYWYRQSLGQGLEFLIYFQGNSAPDKSGLPSDRFSAERTGGSVSTLTIQRTQQEDSAVYLCASSLDTGGEQYFGPGTRLTVT.

This clonotype came up many times. It may be a read error: a sequence one base away is much more abundant. The CDR3 end shows no conserved phenylalanine or tryptophan, and so a read error is likely. The rearrangement links TRBV4-3 to TRBJ1-4; TRBD1 might be the D (5 bases). The CDR3 has 16 amino acids. The V gene's germline CDR1 is LGHNA and CDR2 YSLEER. The V and J ends lost 1 base and 3 bases respectively, with 12 bases between them. Written as DNA, the CDR3 is TGCGCCAGCAGCCAAGCTGGGACTCCTCCTAATGAAAAACTGTTTTGT. This codes for CASSQAGTPPNEKLFC.

In its sample, this clonotype was seen many times. The chain couples TRBV27 to TRBJ2-5, with 8 nucleotides matching TRBD1. Germline trimming cut 2 bases from V and 5 bases from J; bases unmatched to any gene: 7. CDR3 length: 15 residues. Germline V gene sequence: CDR1 MNHEY, CDR2 SMNVEV (reference sequence). This CDR3 reads CASSLRTGWVETQYF. For the CDR3, the DNA is TGTGCCAGCAGTTTACGGACAGGGTGGGTGGAGACCCAGTACTTC.

This clonotype was seen many times. Since a much larger clone is just one base distant, this may be a read error. The chain combines TRBV14 with TRBJ2-2; no clear D. Trimming stripped 1 base from V and 10 bases from J, with 7 bases between. CDR1 and CDR2 (germline): SGHDN, FVKESK. The CDR3 is 12 residues long. CDR3 region: CASSQGPEELFF. CDR3 DNA: TGTGCCAGCAGCCAAGGCCCCGAGGAGCTGTTTTTT.

This clonotype was seen at least ten times. The chain joins TRBV5-1 to TRBJ1-4, with a weak D call TRBD1 (5 bases). This CDR3 has 15 amino acids. The germline gives CDR1 SGHRS, CDR2 YFSETQ. Trimming took 4 bases from V and 1 from J, leaving 11 bases between them. CDR3: CASSPSRGTNEKLFF. In DNA, the CDR3 is TGCGCCAGCAGCCCCTCGAGGGGAACTAATGAAAAACTGTTTTTT.

This clonotype appeared many times. This rearrangement joins TRBV4-3 to TRBJ2-6; D unresolved. CDR1 and CDR2 from the germline V gene are LGHNA and YSLEER. Trimming took 4 bases from V and 1 from J, leaving 2 bases between them. The CDR3 covers 13 residues. The CDR3 DNA follows: TGCGCCAGCAGCCCTTCTGGGGCCAACGTCCTGACTTTC. It specifies CASSPSGANVLTF.

This clonotype was counted ten times or more. V is TRBV7-6 and J is TRBJ2-7; D not certain. The CDR3 runs 14 residues. Germline V gene lookup returns CDR1 SGHVS and CDR2 FNYEAQ. Trimming removed 5 bases from V and 3 bases from J, with 14 bases in between. CDR3 region: CASSTKTGFYEQYF. CDR3 sequence (DNA): TGTGCCAGCAGCACGAAGACCGGGTTCTACGAGCAGTACTTC. Variable domain in full (rest from reference TRBV7-6 and TRBJ2-7): GAGVSQSPRYKVTKRGQDVALRCDPISGHVSLYWYRQALGQGPEFLTYFNYEAQQDKSGLPNDRFSAERPEGSISTLTIQRTEQRDSAMYRCASSTKTGFYEQYFGPGTRLTVT.

This clonotype appeared many times. The chain links TRBV7-9 to TRBJ2-1, with D unresolved. Trimming took 5 bases from V and 5 from J, leaving 7 bases between them. The CDR3 is 12 residues long. Germline CDR1 SEHNR, CDR2 FQNEAQ (reference sequence). The CDR3 loop reads CASSPQDNEQFF. The CDR3 DNA reads as TGTGCCAGCAGCCCGCAAGACAATGAGCAGTTCTTC. The full variable domain, rest sourced from reference TRBV7-9 and TRBJ2-1, is DTGVSQNPRHKITKRGQNVTFRCDPISEHNRLYWYRQTLGQGPEFLTYFQNEAQLEKSRLLSDRFSAERPKGSFSTLEIQRTEQGDSAMYLCASSPQDNEQFFGPGTRLTVL.

This clonotype was observed at least ten times. In DNA, the CDR3 is TGCAGTGCTTTGGACAGGGGAAGGAACACTGAAGCTTTCTTT. This sequence encodes CSALDRGRNTEAFF. The V and J genes are TRBV20-1 and TRBJ1-1; 9 bases are shared with TRBD1. The CDR3 totals 14 residues. J lost 1 base, V lost 5 bases, and 5 bases had no gene match. CDR1 is DFQATT, CDR2 SNEGSKA, per germline (reference sequence).